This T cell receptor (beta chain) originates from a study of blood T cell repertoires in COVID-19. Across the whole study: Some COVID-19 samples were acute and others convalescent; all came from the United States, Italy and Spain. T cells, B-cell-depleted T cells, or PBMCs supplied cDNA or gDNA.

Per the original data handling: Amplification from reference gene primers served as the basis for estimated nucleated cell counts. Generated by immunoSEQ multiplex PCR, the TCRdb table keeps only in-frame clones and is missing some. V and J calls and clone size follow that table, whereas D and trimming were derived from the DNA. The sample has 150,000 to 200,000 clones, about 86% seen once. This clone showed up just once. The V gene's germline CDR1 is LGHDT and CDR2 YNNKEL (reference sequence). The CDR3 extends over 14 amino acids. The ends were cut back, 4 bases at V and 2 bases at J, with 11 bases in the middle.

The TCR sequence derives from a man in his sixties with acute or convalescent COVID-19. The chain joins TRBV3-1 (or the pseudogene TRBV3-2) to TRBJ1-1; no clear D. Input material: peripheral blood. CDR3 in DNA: TGTGCCAGCAGCCCGTCATTTAGCAACACTGAAGCTTTCTTT. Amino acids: CASSPSFSNTEAFF.